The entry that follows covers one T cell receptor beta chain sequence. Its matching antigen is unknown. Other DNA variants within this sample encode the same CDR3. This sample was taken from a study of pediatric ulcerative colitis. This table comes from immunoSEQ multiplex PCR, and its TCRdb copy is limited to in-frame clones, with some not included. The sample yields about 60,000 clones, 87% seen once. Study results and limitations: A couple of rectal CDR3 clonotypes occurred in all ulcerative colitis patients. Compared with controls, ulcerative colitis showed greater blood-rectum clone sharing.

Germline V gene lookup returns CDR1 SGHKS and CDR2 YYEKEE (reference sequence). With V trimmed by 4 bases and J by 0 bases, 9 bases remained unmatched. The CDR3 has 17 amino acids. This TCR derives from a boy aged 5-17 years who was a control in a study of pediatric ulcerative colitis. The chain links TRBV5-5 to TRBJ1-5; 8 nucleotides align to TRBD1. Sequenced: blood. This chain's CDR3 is CASSAGTGSYSNQPQHF. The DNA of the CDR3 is TGTGCCAGCAGCGCGGGGACAGGTTCATATAGCAATCAGCCCCAGCATTTT. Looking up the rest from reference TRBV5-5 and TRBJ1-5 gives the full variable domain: DAGVTQSPTHLIKTRGQQVTLRCSPISGHKSVSWYQQVLGQGPQFIFQYYEKEERGRGNFPDRFSARQFPNYSSELNVNALLLGDSALYLCASSAGTGSYSNQPQHFGDGTRLSIL.